Below, 26 T cell receptor beta chains from the same sample are listed, as sequenced in a study of breast tumors, draining lymph nodes, adjacent tissues. The lymph nodes were axillary draining lymph nodes from breast cancer patients. TCRdb ran MiXCR on the multiplex PCR reads and lists one entry per CDR3 protein. There are under 150,000 distinct CDR3 sequences in the sample; around 20% occur only once, and under 3% lies in the top ten. Sequencing was done on a sample of axillary lymph node tissue. Receptor source: a female donor with breast cancer. Some clones in this sample may be carry-over from other donors' samples.

This clonotype appeared a single time. V is TRBV20-1 and J is TRBJ1-3; 7 nucleotides match TRBD1. The length of the CDR3 is 15 residues. Per germline, CDR1 DFQATT and CDR2 SNEGSKA (reference sequence). The junction had 8 bases not matched to a gene; V was cut back by 4 bases and J by 2 bases. Here the CDR3 DNA reads TGCAGTGCTAAAGGGGGCAGTGGAGCTGGAAACACCATATATTTT. Translated: CSAKGGSGAGNTIYF.

This clonotype was recorded many times. The CDR3: CSARAGGPRGNEQYF. CDR3 sequence (DNA): TGCAGTGCTAGAGCGGGAGGGCCTAGAGGAAACGAGCAGTACTTC. V is TRBV20-1 and J is TRBJ2-7, with 8 positions matching TRBD2. The germline CDR1 and CDR2 sequences are DFQATT and SNEGSKA (reference sequence). V trimming: 1 base; J trimming: 5 bases; junction bases outside the gene matches: 10. The CDR3 totals 15 residues.

On this clonotype itself: At one of its ends the junction is not consistent with the germline gene, which may arise from a read error. The CDR3 reads CASRPSGRATLNELFF. In nucleotides, the CDR3 is TGTGCCAGCAGACCTAGCGGGAGGGCAACCCTCAATGAGCTGTTCTTC. The chain is built from TRBV7-2 and TRBJ2-1, with 12 positions matching TRBD2. The CDR3 length is 16 residues. The germline V gene has CDR1 SGHTA and CDR2 FQGNSA.

The chain couples TRBV28 to TRBJ1-1; possible D gene TRBD1, 6 bases. CDR3 size: 16 residues. Per germline, CDR1 MDHEN and CDR2 SYDVKM. The V and J ends lost 3 bases and 1 base respectively, with 15 bases between them. Here the CDR3 DNA reads TGTGCCAGCAGTTTGATTGGGGGCCTGGGGAACACTGAAGCTTTCTTT. Residues: CASSLIGGLGNTEAFF.

As concerns this clonotype: This CDR3 fails to terminate in the conserved phenylalanine or tryptophan, so it likely reflects a read error. The V call is TRBV9, the J call TRBJ2-2; 8 bases are a match to TRBD1. The CDR3 loop spans 15 amino acids. V was clipped by 3 bases and J by 5 bases; unmatched bases: 6. Germline V gene data show CDR1 as SGDLS and CDR2 as YYNGEE. The CDR3 spells CASSAQGARTGELFL. The CDR3 region has the DNA TGTGCCAGCAGCGCTCAGGGGGCGCGAACCGGGGAGCTGTTTCTT.

With respect to this clonotype: Being one base from a much bigger clone, this may be a read error. The genes are TRBV11-3 and TRBJ2-7; D is unresolved. Looked up from germline, CDR1 is SGHNT and CDR2 is YENEEA. This CDR3 has 13 residues. V dropped 2 bases and J dropped 9 bases, with 14 bases sitting between them. DNA for the CDR3: TGTGCCAGCAGCTTAAGGATTGCCCCTGGGCAGTACTTC. Protein: CASSLRIAPGQYF.

With respect to this clonotype: Since a much larger clone is just one base distant, this may be a read error. The V and J genes are TRBV20-1 and TRBJ2-7; 14 nucleotides match TRBD2. CDR1 and CDR2 from the germline V gene are DFQATT and SNEGSKA (reference sequence). The CDR3 sequence is 14 residues long. V shed 6 bases, J shed 7 bases, and the junction held 8 bases outside the gene matches. CDR3: CSADGTSGSNEQYF. CDR3 in DNA: TGCAGTGCCGACGGGACTAGCGGGAGCAATGAGCAGTACTTC.

This clonotype was picked up many times. This chain connects TRBV5-6 to TRBJ2-1, with D possibly matching TRBD2 (5 bases). The V end lost 4 bases, the J end lost 11 bases, and 16 bases lay between the germline ends. The CDR3 spans 13 residues. In germline, CDR1 is SGHDT, CDR2 YYEEEE. The CDR3 sequence: CASSPVGSPQQFF. The CDR3 DNA reads TGTGCCAGCAGCCCGGTGGGGAGCCCACAGCAGTTCTTC. Looking up the rest from reference TRBV5-6 and TRBJ2-1 gives the full variable domain: DAGVTQSPTHLIKTRGQQVTLRCSPKSGHDTVSWYQQALGQGPQFIFQYYEEEERQRGNFPDRFSGHQFPNYSSELNVNALLLGDSALYLCASSPVGSPQQFFGPGTRLTVL.

This clonotype was picked up many times. The chain links TRBV4-2 to TRBJ1-2; a possible D gene is TRBD1 (5 bases). This CDR3 is 17 amino acids long. V gave up 3 bases and J gave up 0 bases, with 17 bases separating them. Germline V lookup: CDR1 LGHNA, CDR2 YNFKEQ. The DNA of the CDR3 is TGTGCCAGCAGCCAGGGACTAGGCTGGGAAGCTAACTATGGCTACACCTTC. Amino acid sequence: CASSQGLGWEANYGYTF.

This clonotype was seen repeatedly, ten times or more. The chain joins TRBV7-6 to TRBJ2-7; a weak D match, TRBD2 (5 bases). The CDR3 has 13 amino acids. Germline V gene data show CDR1 as SGHVS and CDR2 as FNYEAQ. V was trimmed by 5 bases and J by 4 bases, leaving 12 bases between them. CDR3 sequence: CASSTHRGYEQYF. The CDR3 nucleotides read TGTGCCAGCAGCACCCACCGCGGGTACGAGCAGTACTTC.

This clonotype showed up many times. The V gene is TRBV12-3 or TRBV12-4, the J gene TRBJ2-2; tentative D call: TRBD1 (5 bases). V was clipped by 3 bases and J by 5 bases, with 13 bases between them. There are 15 residues in the CDR3. CDR3 sequence: CASSFHQGGTGELFF. CDR3 DNA sequence: TGTGCCAGCAGTTTTCACCAGGGTGGGACCGGGGAGCTGTTTTTT.

Many counts were recorded for this clonotype. The rearrangement links TRBV15 to TRBJ2-1, with 7 bases that match TRBD1. V lost 5 bases, J lost 6 bases, and 10 bases stayed unmatched. The length of the CDR3 is 15 residues. The germline gives CDR1 LNHNV, CDR2 YYDKDF (reference sequence). CDR3 bases: TGTGCCACCAGCCGGCGCTCAGGGGGACCCAATGAGCAGTTCTTC. It codes for CATSRRSGGPNEQFF.

V gene TRBV28 combines with J gene TRBJ2-1, with TRBD1 matching over 7 bases. With V trimmed by 7 bases and J by 0 bases, 6 bases remained unmatched. In germline, CDR1 is MDHEN, CDR2 SYDVKM. The CDR3 length is 15 residues. This CDR3 is CASTLGTVSYNEQFF. CDR3 DNA sequence: TGTGCCAGCACCCTGGGGACAGTCTCCTACAATGAGCAGTTCTTC.

This clonotype was seen many times. The CDR3 is CASSVGLEGGPQHF. The CDR3 DNA is TGTGCCAGCAGCGTAGGTCTCGAGGGGGGGCCCCAGCATTTT. The chain combines TRBV9 with TRBJ1-5, with a possible D match to TRBD1 (6 bases). V shed 0 bases and J shed 9 bases, with 13 bases lying between them. The CDR3 loop spans 14 amino acids. Germline V gives CDR1 SGDLS, CDR2 YYNGEE.

This clonotype came up many times. The rearrangement links TRBV5-1 to TRBJ2-2; D might be TRBD1 (6 bases). V lost 4 bases and J lost 1, with 8 bases in between. CDR3 length: 14 residues. Germline values: CDR1 SGHRS, CDR2 YFSETQ. The CDR3: CASSQGQNTGELFF. DNA for the CDR3: TGCGCCAGCAGCCAGGGACAGAACACCGGGGAGCTGTTTTTT.

This clonotype was counted between two and nine times. This may be a read error, as it is one base from a much larger clone. The chain carries TRBV20-1 and TRBJ2-1, with TRBD2 matching 8 bases. CDR3 length: 15 residues. Germline V gene data show CDR1 as DFQATT and CDR2 as SNEGSKA (reference sequence). The CDR3 region is CSARGISGIGDEQLF. The CDR3 nucleotides read TGCAGTGCTAGAGGCATTAGCGGGATAGGGGATGAGCAGCTCTTC.

This clonotype was counted many times. This chain joins TRBV3-1 and TRBJ2-1, with D possibly TRBD2 on 6 matching bases. V lost 4 bases to trimming and J lost 10 bases, with 14 bases between them. The CDR3 has 13 residues. Germline-derived CDR1 and CDR2 are LGHDT and YNNKEL (reference sequence). The CDR3 DNA is TGTGCCAGCAGCCCCTTGCGGGAAGGGGAGCAGTTCTTC. Its translation is CASSPLREGEQFF.

At least ten counts were recorded for this clonotype. The gene calls are TRBV7-3 and TRBJ2-3; the D gene could be TRBD1 or TRBD2 (6 bases each). Germline lookup yields CDR1 SGHTA and CDR2 FQGTGA. Between the trimmed V and J ends, which lost 1 base and 3 bases, there was a span of 14 bases. This CDR3 comprises 16 residues. CDR3 in amino acids: CASSLMGGDGTDTQYF. DNA of the CDR3: TGTGCCAGCAGCTTAATGGGGGGCGACGGAACAGATACGCAGTATTTT.

This clonotype came up a few times. The chain carries TRBV11-3 and TRBJ2-1; 16 bases map to TRBD2. The CDR3 extends over 18 amino acids. V dropped 3 bases and J dropped 7; count of bases not matched to a gene: 9. Germline CDR1 reads SGHNT; CDR2 reads YENEEA. CDR3 sequence reads: CASSLDSPGLAGGNEQFF. The CDR3, as DNA: TGTGCCAGCAGCTTGGACTCACCGGGACTAGCGGGGGGGAATGAGCAGTTCTTC.

This clonotype was observed at least ten times. The rearrangement uses TRBV5-4 and TRBJ2-2; 7 nucleotides match TRBD2. V lost 4 bases and J lost 4; bases outside the gene matches: 10. The CDR3 is 16 amino acids. CDR1 is SGHNT, CDR2 YYREEE, per germline (reference sequence). CDR3 DNA sequence: TGTGCCAGCAGCACCAGGACTAGGCAGGTCACCGGGGAGCTGTTTTTT. This gives the protein CASSTRTRQVTGELFF.

This clonotype occurred many times. The chain employs TRBV6-1 and TRBJ2-2; 7 nucleotides line up with TRBD2. Germline lookup yields CDR1 MNHNS and CDR2 SASEGT. Germline trimming cut 6 bases from V and 1 base from J; bases unmatched to any gene: 2. CDR3 length equals 14 residues. CDR3 nucleotide sequence: TGTGCCAGCAGGGGGGGGGTGAACACCGGGGAGCTGTTTTTT. Protein: CASRGGVNTGELFF.

This clonotype was observed at least ten times. This rearrangement joins TRBV19 to TRBJ1-5, with 8 bases lining up with TRBD1. The junction had 11 bases not matched to a gene; V was cut back by 7 bases and J by 9 bases. This CDR3 has 14 amino acids. CDR1 is LNHDA and CDR2 is SQIVND in the germline V gene (reference sequence). This chain's CDR3 is CASTERTGQGPQHF. CDR3 nucleotide sequence: TGTGCCAGTACAGAGAGGACAGGGCAAGGGCCCCAGCATTTT.

To note about this clonotype: Since a much larger clone is just one base distant, this may be a read error. The chain uses TRBV7-2 and TRBJ2-5; TRBD2 is a possible D gene (5 bases). This CDR3 contains 14 residues. Germline V gene lookup returns CDR1 SGHTA and CDR2 FQGNSA. The CDR3 loop reads CAGSLAGRGETQYF. CDR3 DNA sequence: TGTGCCGGCAGCTTAGCTGGGCGCGGGGAGACCCAGTACTTC.

The rearrangement joins TRBV6-5 to TRBJ2-7; TRBD1 might be the D (5 bases). The CDR3 is 14 amino acids. Germline CDR1 MNHEY, CDR2 SVGAGI. V was shortened by 6 bases and J by 2 bases, with 14 bases between the two germline ends. The CDR3 here is CASSPRTTTYEQYF. CDR3 coding DNA: TGTGCCAGCAGCCCCCGGACAACAACCTACGAGCAGTACTTC.

This clonotype was found many times. The chain combines TRBV28 with TRBJ2-7; D not certain. Per the germline V gene, CDR1 is MDHEN and CDR2 is SYDVKM. With 5 bases removed from V and 0 bases from J, the gap between germline ends came to 8 bases. This CDR3 contains 13 residues. CDR3 bases: TGTGCCAGCAGTAAGGCTAGCTCCTACGAGCAGTACTTC. Translating it yields CASSKASSYEQYF. The variable domain in full, completed from reference TRBV28 and TRBJ2-7, reads DVKVTQSSRYLVKRTGEKVFLECVQDMDHENMFWYRQDPGLGLRLIYFSYDVKMKEKGDIPEGYSVSREKKERFSLILESASTNQTSMYLCASSKASSYEQYFGPGTRLTVT.

Many counts were recorded for this clonotype. The V and J genes are TRBV28 and TRBJ2-6; D may match TRBD1 or TRBD2 (5 bases each). V was pared by 8 bases and J by 4 bases, with 12 bases between. Germline V gene lookup returns CDR1 MDHEN and CDR2 SYDVKM. The CDR3 totals 14 residues. The CDR3, as DNA: TGTGCCAGCGGTGGGGGATCGGGGGCCAACGTCCTGACTTTC. It encodes CASGGGSGANVLTF.